This TCR beta chain was captured in a study of T cell responses to AZD1222 COVID-19 vaccine. Study context: Second-dose schedules of about 4 or about 12 weeks were combined. Study results and caveats: Possibly, clonal diversity was underestimated; donors were largely white British and included more females. Researchers report vaccine-associated CD4 TCRs spanning spike, with dominance at 160-218 and 743-854. Baseline antibody screening turned up just six seropositive AZD1222 recipients.

With respect to this clone: Its cognate antigen is unknown.

CDR3 length: 16 amino acids. The germline V gene encodes CDR1 MNHEY and CDR2 SVGEGT. V lost 2 bases and J lost 4; bases outside the gene matches: 6. Data came from immunoSEQ multiplex PCR; TCRdb stores just in-frame clones and leaves some out. Of approximately 150,000 clones listed, about 90% are singletons. The sample here was peripheral blood, taken on day 0 of AZD1222 vaccination. The chain is built from TRBV6-2 or TRBV6-3 and TRBJ2-1; 9 positions agree with TRBD2. The TCR sequence derives from an adult in good health. CDR3 in DNA: TGTGCCAGCAGTTACCAGAGCGGGGGGTGGTACAATGAGCAGTTCTTC. It is translated as CASSYQSGGWYNEQFF.